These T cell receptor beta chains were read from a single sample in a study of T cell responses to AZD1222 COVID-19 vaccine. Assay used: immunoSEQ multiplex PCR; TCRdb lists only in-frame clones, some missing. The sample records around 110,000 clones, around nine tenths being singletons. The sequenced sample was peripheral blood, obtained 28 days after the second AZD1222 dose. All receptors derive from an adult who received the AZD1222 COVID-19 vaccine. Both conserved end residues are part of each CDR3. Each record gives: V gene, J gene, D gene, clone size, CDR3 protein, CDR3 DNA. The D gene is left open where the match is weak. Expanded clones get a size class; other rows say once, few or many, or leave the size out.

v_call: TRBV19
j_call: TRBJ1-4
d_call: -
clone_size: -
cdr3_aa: CASTPGRINEKLFF
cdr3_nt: TGTGCCAGTACCCCGGGACGGATTAATGAAAAACTGTTTTTT

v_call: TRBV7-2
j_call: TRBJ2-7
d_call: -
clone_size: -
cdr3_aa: CASCVYNMEEQYF
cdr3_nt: TGTGCCAGCTGTGTCTACAATATGGAGGAGCAGTACTTC

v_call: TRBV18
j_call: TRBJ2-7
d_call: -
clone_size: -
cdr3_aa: CASSPQGASNEQYF
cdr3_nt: TGTGCCAGCTCACCACAGGGAGCCTCTAACGAGCAGTACTTC

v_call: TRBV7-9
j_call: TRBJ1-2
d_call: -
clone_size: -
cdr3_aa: CASSSFPGYTF
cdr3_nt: TGTGCCAGCAGCTCATTCCCTGGCTACACCTTC

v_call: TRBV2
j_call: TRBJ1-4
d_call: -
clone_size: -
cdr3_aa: CASSNNKSGTRNEKLFF
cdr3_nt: TGTGCCAGCAGTAATAACAAATCCGGGACCCGTAATGAAAAACTGTTTTTT

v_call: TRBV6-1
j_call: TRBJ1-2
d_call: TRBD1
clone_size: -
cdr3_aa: CASSEAGQGGGYTF
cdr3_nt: TGTGCCAGCAGTGAGGCCGGACAGGGGGGCGGCTACACCTTC

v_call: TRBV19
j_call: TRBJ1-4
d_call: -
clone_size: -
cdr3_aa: CASQFGANEKLFF
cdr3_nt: TGTGCCAGCCAATTTGGGGCTAATGAAAAACTGTTTTTT

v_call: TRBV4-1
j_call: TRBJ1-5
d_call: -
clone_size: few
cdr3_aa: CASSYKAGGPNQPQHF
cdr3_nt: TGCGCCAGCAGCTATAAGGCGGGGGGTCCAAATCAGCCCCAGCATTTT

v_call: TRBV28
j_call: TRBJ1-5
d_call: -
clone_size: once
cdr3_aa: CASSLSQGGRQPQHF
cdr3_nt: TGTGCCAGCAGTTTATCACAGGGAGGAAGGCAGCCCCAGCATTTT

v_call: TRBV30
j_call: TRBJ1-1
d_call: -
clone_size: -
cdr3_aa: CAWGRSNTEAFF
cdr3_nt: TGTGCCTGGGGCCGGAGCAACACTGAAGCTTTCTTT

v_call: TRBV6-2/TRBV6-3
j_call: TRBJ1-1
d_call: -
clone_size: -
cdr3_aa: CASSKPGRMNTEAFF
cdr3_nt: TGTGCCAGCAGTAAACCGGGACGGATGAACACTGAAGCTTTCTTT

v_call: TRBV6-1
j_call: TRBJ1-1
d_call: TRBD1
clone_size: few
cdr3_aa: CASSEAGTGGTEAFF
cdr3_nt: TGTGCCAGCAGTGAAGCCGGGACAGGAGGCACTGAAGCTTTCTTT

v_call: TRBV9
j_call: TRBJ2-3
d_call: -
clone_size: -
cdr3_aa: CASSVGTPSTDTQYF
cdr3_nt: TGTGCCAGCAGCGTAGGGACACCCAGCACAGATACGCAGTATTTT

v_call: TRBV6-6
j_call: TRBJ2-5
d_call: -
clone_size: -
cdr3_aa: CASSYRGGVQETQYF
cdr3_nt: TGTGCCAGCAGTTACAGGGGTGGGGTCCAAGAGACCCAGTACTTC

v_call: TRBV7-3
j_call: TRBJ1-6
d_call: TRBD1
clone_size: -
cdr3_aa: CASSTGGRNSPLHF
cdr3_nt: TGTGCCAGCAGTACAGGGGGCAGAAATTCACCCCTCCACTTT

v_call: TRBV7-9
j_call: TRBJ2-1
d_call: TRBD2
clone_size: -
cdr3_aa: CASSSAGGPSGEQFF
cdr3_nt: TGTGCCAGCAGCTCAGCGGGGGGGCCGTCGGGTGAGCAGTTCTTC